Here is one T cell receptor beta chain with its context. The repertoire was sequenced with immunoSEQ multiplex PCR; TCRdb's copy has only in-frame clones and lacks some. This sample has 200,000 to 250,000 clones, with approximately 87% found just once. Losses at the gene ends were 3 bases for V and 7 bases for J; bases not matched to a gene: 5. The CDR3 spans 15 residues. The V gene's germline CDR1 is SGDLS and CDR2 YYNGEE. This sample was taken from a study of blood T cell repertoires in COVID-19. This clonotype was sampled from a woman aged 45-65 years in a cohort exposed to, infected with or recovered from COVID-19 (not recorded which). The chain uses TRBV9 and TRBJ1-6; TRBD1 agrees at 9 bases. The sequenced material came from PBMCs or T cells enriched from blood (not recorded which). CDR3 bases: TGTGCCAGCAGCGAGAGCGGGACAGGGAATTCACCCCTCCACTTT. It specifies CASSESGTGNSPLHF.